These 13 T cell receptor beta chains were all obtained from the same sample, sequenced in a study of neoadjuvant nivolumab and ipilimumab in lung cancer. TCRdb's copy holds only in-frame clones and misses some; the assay was immunoSEQ multiplex PCR. This table has tens of thousands of clones, 90% appearing once. This specimen consisted of peripheral blood, obtained after neoadjuvant nivolumab, alone or with ipilimumab, at or shortly before surgery. All receptors come from an adult with non-small cell lung cancer.

The rearrangement joins TRBV7-7 to TRBJ1-1; D remains ambiguous. Trimming removed 5 bases from V and 5 bases from J, with 12 bases in between. Looked up from germline, CDR1 is SSHAT and CDR2 is FNYEAQ (reference sequence). The CDR3 runs 13 residues. The CDR3 is CASSLQLGTEAFF. Here the CDR3 DNA reads TGTGCCAGCAGCCTACAGCTGGGGACTGAAGCTTTCTTT.

The chain carries TRBV5-4 and TRBJ2-2, with TRBD1 matching 10 bases. Germline CDR1 is SGHNT and CDR2 is YYREEE (reference sequence). The CDR3 is made up of 17 amino acids. Trimming at V came to 0 bases and at J to 5 bases, leaving 7 bases not matched to a gene. CDR3 nucleotide sequence: TGTGCCAGCAGCTTGGGGGGGGGACAGGGGAGGACCGGGGAGCTGTTTTTT. Protein: CASSLGGGQGRTGELFF.

The chain recombines TRBV7-2 with TRBJ1-2; a possible D gene is TRBD1 (5 bases). Germline loops: CDR1 SGHTA, CDR2 FQGNSA. Trimming cost V 2 bases and J 8 bases, with 15 bases left between them. This CDR3 has 14 residues. CDR3 loop: CASSLRSGNKGYTF. CDR3 bases: TGTGCCAGCAGCTTAAGGTCAGGGAATAAGGGCTACACCTTC.

The V and J genes are TRBV7-2 and TRBJ1-3, with D unclear. This CDR3 region has 14 residues. Germline CDR1 reads SGHTA; CDR2 reads FQGNSA. Trimming removed 5 bases at V and 0 bases at J, with 8 bases between. The CDR3 coding sequence is TGTGCCAGCAGCCGCGGCATCTCTGGAAACACCATATATTTT. Translation gives CASSRGISGNTIYF.

This chain uses TRBV6-6 with TRBJ2-5, with TRBD2 matching over 10 bases. Looked up from germline, CDR1 is MNHNY and CDR2 is SVGAGI (reference sequence). Trimming removed 2 bases from V and 3 bases from J; junction bases left unmatched: 6. The CDR3 consists of 16 residues. CDR3 sequence: CASSYRASGGKETQYF. The CDR3 DNA follows: TGTGCCAGCAGTTACAGGGCTAGCGGGGGCAAAGAGACCCAGTACTTC.

This clone was observed once. The chain uses TRBV5-4 and TRBJ1-1; no firm D call. The CDR3 runs to 13 residues. CDR1 is SGHNT and CDR2 is YYREEE in the germline V gene (reference sequence). V was clipped by 6 bases and J by 0 bases, with 9 bases between them. The CDR3 DNA reads TGTGCCAGCAAATATGGTTTGAACACTGAAGCTTTCTTT. Translated, it gives CASKYGLNTEAFF.

The chain couples TRBV5-1 to TRBJ2-3; TRBD2 matches at 10 bases. The CDR3 totals 13 residues. The V segment lost 4 bases and the J segment 11 bases; nucleotides outside the gene matches: 7. Germline V CDR1 and CDR2: SGHRS, YFSETQ. The chain's CDR3 is CASSPGSGGEQYF. The CDR3 coding sequence is TGCGCCAGCAGCCCTGGGAGCGGGGGGGAGCAGTATTTT.

This clone appeared once. The chain employs TRBV2 and TRBJ1-4, with 10 bases aligning to TRBD1. This CDR3 comprises 15 residues. V dropped 6 bases and J dropped 3; count of bases not matched to a gene: 4. CDR1 SNHLY and CDR2 FYNNEI come from the germline V gene. The CDR3 nucleotides are TGTGCCAGCAGATTTGACAGGGGGCCTAATGAAAAACTGTTTTTT. It encodes CASRFDRGPNEKLFF. Supplemented by reference TRBV2 and TRBJ1-4, the full variable domain reads EPEVTQTPSHQVTQMGQEVILRCVPISNHLYFYWYRQILGQKVEFLVSFYNNEISEKSEIFDDQFSVERPDGSNFTLKIRSTKLEDSAMYFCASRFDRGPNEKLFFGSGTQLSVL.

This chain joins TRBV2 and TRBJ1-5; D is ambiguous. Trimming took 6 bases from V and 4 from J, leaving 13 bases between them. The V gene's germline CDR1 is SNHLY and CDR2 FYNNEI. The CDR3 length is 14 residues. The chain's CDR3 is CASSPTRLNQPQHF. DNA of the CDR3: TGTGCCAGCAGCCCGACAAGGCTTAATCAGCCCCAGCATTTT.

The rearrangement links TRBV14 to TRBJ2-2; D is undetermined. Trimming pared 4 bases from V and 6 bases from J, leaving 21 bases between. Germline values: CDR1 SGHDN, CDR2 FVKESK. The length of the CDR3 is 17 residues. The CDR3 sequence is CASSRVRKGSVAGELFF. Here the CDR3 DNA reads TGTGCCAGCAGCCGGGTTCGGAAGGGATCGGTCGCCGGGGAGCTGTTTTTT.

Only one count was recorded for this clone. V gene TRBV18 combines with J gene TRBJ2-1; D is perhaps TRBD2 (5 bases). CDR3 length equals 14 residues. The germline CDR1 and CDR2 sequences are KGHSH and LQKENI. V was trimmed by 6 bases and J by 5 bases, leaving 14 bases between them. The CDR3 sequence: CASSRGLDDNEQFF. The CDR3 nucleotides read TGTGCCAGCTCTCGGGGTTTAGATGACAATGAGCAGTTCTTC. Full variable domain (rest looked up from reference TRBV18 and TRBJ2-1): NAGVMQNPRHLVRRRGQEARLRCSPMKGHSHVYWYRQLPEEGLKFMVYLQKENIIDESGMPKERFSAEFPKEGPSILRIQQVVRGDSAAYFCASSRGLDDNEQFFGPGTRLTVL.

The chain couples TRBV7-9 to TRBJ1-5; D is undetermined. This CDR3 region has 14 residues. The germline CDR1 and CDR2 sequences are SEHNR and FQNEAQ (reference sequence). The V end was cut by 1 base, the J end by 3 bases, with 7 bases between. The CDR3 DNA sequence: TGTGCCAGCAGCTTAGGGCAGAACAATCAGCCCCAGCATTTT. Encoded protein: CASSLGQNNQPQHF. Looking up the rest from reference TRBV7-9 and TRBJ1-5 gives the full variable domain: DTGVSQNPRHKITKRGQNVTFRCDPISEHNRLYWYRQTLGQGPEFLTYFQNEAQLEKSRLLSDRFSAERPKGSFSTLEIQRTEQGDSAMYLCASSLGQNNQPQHFGDGTRLSIL.

The genes are TRBV5-4 and TRBJ1-5; D uncertain. V was cut by 0 bases and J by 7 bases, with 14 bases left in between. Germline values: CDR1 SGHNT, CDR2 YYREEE (reference sequence). The CDR3 runs 15 residues. CDR3 in DNA: TGTGCCAGCAGCTTGGCGTTACCCCAAGGACAGCCCCAGCATTTT. Amino acids: CASSLALPQGQPQHF.